The next 10 T cell receptor beta chains were all read from a single sample in a study of shared clonotypes between healthy human individuals. Assay used: immunoSEQ multiplex PCR; TCRdb lists only in-frame clones, some missing. The sample shows around 300,000 clones, around 87% of them seen only once. The source material was memory CD8+ T cells sorted from blood. Subset in this sample: CD45RO+ cells pooled with CCR7-negative TemRA cells. These receptors were taken from a man younger than 35 in good health.

The chain carries TRBV9 and TRBJ2-3, with 7 bases aligning to TRBD2. This CDR3 has 16 residues. Germline CDR1 reads SGDLS; CDR2 reads YYNGEE. J was trimmed by 0 bases and V by 1 base; bases with no gene match: 5. The CDR3 region has the DNA TGTGCCAGCAGCGTAAGCGGGGCAACTAGCACAGATACGCAGTATTTT. Translated, it gives CASSVSGATSTDTQYF.

The chain carries TRBV28 and TRBJ2-5; a possible D gene is TRBD2 (5 bases). Trimming cost V 8 bases and J 2 bases, with 12 bases left between them. The CDR3 is made up of 13 amino acids. Germline V lookup: CDR1 MDHEN, CDR2 SYDVKM. CDR3 DNA sequence: TGTGCCAGCCGGACGAGGGAGCAAGAGACCCAGTACTTC. It translates to CASRTREQETQYF. Full variable domain (missing parts from reference TRBV28 and TRBJ2-5): DVKVTQSSRYLVKRTGEKVFLECVQDMDHENMFWYRQDPGLGLRLIYFSYDVKMKEKGDIPEGYSVSREKKERFSLILESASTNQTSMYLCASRTREQETQYFGPGTRLLVL.

The rearrangement uses TRBV21-1 and TRBJ2-7; the D call in the table, TRBD1, was not verified against the DNA. TRBV21-1 is given as a pseudogene. The CDR3 consists of 13 residues. In nucleotides, the CDR3 is TGTGCCAGCAGGATGACAGGGATATACGAGCAGTACTTC. Translated, it gives CASRMTGIYEQYF.

The gene calls are TRBV11-2 and TRBJ2-7; D is ambiguous. V was shortened by 3 bases and J by 3 bases, with 9 bases between the two germline ends. Germline CDR1 SGHAT, CDR2 FQNNGV. The CDR3 spans 13 residues. The CDR3 bases are TGTGCCAGCAGCTTTGCACAACTCTACGAGCAGTACTTC. Its protein product is CASSFAQLYEQYF.

The chain links TRBV27 to TRBJ2-7, with a weak D call TRBD2 (5 bases). The CDR3 is made up of 15 amino acids. The germline CDR1 and CDR2 sequences are MNHEY and SMNVEV (reference sequence). The V end was cut by 5 bases, the J end by 2 bases, with 16 bases between. The DNA of the CDR3 is TGTGCCAGCAGTCTCGAAGGTAACGGGGCCTACGAGCAGTACTTC. It yields the protein CASSLEGNGAYEQYF.

This chain uses TRBV29-1 with TRBJ1-2; 8 bases line up with TRBD1. Looked up from germline, CDR1 is SQVTM and CDR2 is ANQGSEA. The CDR3 spans 14 residues. V shed 6 bases and J 1 base; nucleotides not matched to a gene: 7. In DNA form, the CDR3 reads TGCAGCGTGGACAGGGCTGAACTTAACTATGGCTACACCTTC. It is translated as CSVDRAELNYGYTF.

The V gene is TRBV16, the J gene TRBJ2-7, with no clear D. The CDR3 has 16 residues. V lost 1 base to trimming and J lost 2 bases, with 15 bases between them. The germline CDR1 and CDR2 sequences are KGHSY and FQNENV. The CDR3 protein is CASSQFPAEATYEQYF. The CDR3 DNA reads as TGTGCCAGCAGCCAATTCCCAGCAGAGGCCACCTACGAGCAGTACTTC.

V is TRBV6-5 and J is TRBJ2-1, with D possibly matching TRBD1 (5 bases). Germline CDR1 and CDR2: MNHEY and SVGAGI. The CDR3 sequence is 15 residues long. V gave up 4 bases and J gave up 3 bases, with 13 bases separating them. The CDR3 nucleotides are TGTGCCAGCAGTTTCAACACCGGACACTACAATGAGCAGTTCTTC. Translating gives CASSFNTGHYNEQFF.

The V and J genes are TRBV2 and TRBJ1-1, with 8 bases that match TRBD1. Germline trimming cut 5 bases from V and 4 bases from J; bases unmatched to any gene: 9. The CDR3 length is 15 residues. Per the germline V gene, CDR1 is SNHLY and CDR2 is FYNNEI. The CDR3 is CASSRPGQAGTEAFF. CDR3 DNA: TGTGCCAGCAGTCGTCCGGGACAGGCAGGCACTGAAGCTTTCTTT.

J is TRBJ1-1 and V is TRBV27; possibly TRBD1 for D (5 bases). This CDR3 is 15 amino acids long. Trimming cost V 3 bases and J 3 bases, with 14 bases left between them. CDR1 MNHEY and CDR2 SMNVEV come from the germline V gene (reference sequence). The CDR3 bases are TGTGCCAGCAGTTTGGGGTGGGGAGGGGACACTGAAGCTTTCTTT. Amino acids: CASSLGWGGDTEAFF.